The entry below describes one T cell receptor beta chain. What antigen it recognizes has not been identified. Per-nucleotide qualities are absent, and no much larger clonotype sits a single base away. This entry belongs to a study of cytomegalovirus exposure and HLA in healthy donors (dated by TCRdb to about 2017). Background on the whole study: A later analysis indicated that the 120 validation repertoires were generated on the platform also employed for the 700 or so repertoires of the first cohort. The aim of the study was to test whether cataloging public T cell receptors could identify signatures of past pathogen exposure. Besides the first cohort of 500 to 700 subjects, a separate validation cohort made up of about 120 different subjects was used. The study combined high-throughput TCR immunosequencing, statistical association of individual TCRs with disease status, and machine learning to predict cytomegalovirus infection status. Overall study outcomes, separate from this receptor: Subsequent analysis determined that TCRs grouped into clusters in the first cohort also showed a tendency toward co-occurrence across the 120 or so validation repertoires, and 90% to 95% of cluster scores exceeded 0. In both the original and validation cohorts, the classifier was reported to diagnose cytomegalovirus status with high specificity and sensitivity. In vitro tests confirmed that a few of the cytomegalovirus-associated TCR beta chains recognize cytomegalovirus antigens. The authors suggested that the approach could potentially be extended to other disease states and immunological phenotypes. Across donors, most TCR sequences were observed very rarely, whereas some public TCRs were present in many individuals. All 130 or so repertoires were used to score co-occurrence in the validation cohort in a later analysis, because that analysis had no HLA typing for the cohort. A total of fewer than 200 TCR beta chains were listed by the study as associated with cytomegalovirus.

Separate from the approximately 690-subject first cohort, the validation cohort of roughly 120 subjects was the group to which the donors belonged. To prepare the library, the immunoSEQ multiplex PCR assay was applied. In the source study's methods: A statistical classification framework was developed to diagnose cytomegalovirus status using the catalog of TCR beta chain sequences. TCRdb limited this immuneACCESS table to in-frame rearrangements with V and J called. A share of clones is missing; checked studies link under half to unresolved V genes, and the rest is unexplained. V, J and clone size were drawn from that table, and D and trimming were deduced from the DNA. Here the sample has approximately 80,000 clones; under 95% occur a single time. The top ten constitute about 3.8% of the sample. A distance of 12 bases separates the germline ends of V and J, which lose 4 bases and 3 bases respectively. Inclusive of the bounding cysteine and phenylalanine, the CDR3 is 15 residues long. Only the CDR3 DNA is retained, 45 bases long and in frame from the first base. The CDR1 and CDR2 encoded by the germline V gene (reference sequence) are LNHDA and SQIVND.

The TCR sequence derives from a woman younger than 45 in good health and CMV-seronegative. Material: PBMCs. The chain is made from TRBV19 and TRBJ1-4; perhaps TRBD1 is the D gene, with 5 bases matching. Here is the DNA: TGTGCCAGTAGTAGGGATGACAGTTCTAATGAAAAACTGTTTTTT. This gives the protein CASSRDDSSNEKLFF. With the portions outside the CDR3 filled from the reference TRBV19 and TRBJ1-4 genes, the complete variable region becomes DGGITQSPKYLFRKEGQNVTLSCEQNLNHDAMYWYRQDPGQGLRLIYYSQIVNDFQKGDIAEGYSVSREKKESFPLTVTSAQKNPTAFYLCASSRDDSSNEKLFFGSGTQLSVL.